This is a list of T cell receptor beta chains from one sample in a study of blood T cell repertoires in COVID-19. The data were produced by immunoSEQ multiplex PCR, yet TCRdb's version contains in-frame clones alone and is incomplete. The table shows fewer than 400,000 clones, with around 87% occurring only once. The specimen sequenced was peripheral blood. The receptors were gathered from a human donor in a cohort sampled during active COVID-19. The CDR3 runs from the conserved cysteine through the conserved F or W. The order of the fields is V gene, J gene, CDR3 protein.

V: TRBV7-8; J: TRBJ1-1; CDR3: CASSSQTGLNTEAFF
V: TRBV7-2; J: TRBJ2-2; CDR3: CASSPVDYTGELFF
V: TRBV19; J: TRBJ2-2; CDR3: CASSGQGISNTGELFF
V: TRBV7-9; J: TRBJ2-7; CDR3: CASRPSGTYEQYF
V: TRBV29-1; J: TRBJ2-1; CDR3: CSVEGDRGSYNEQFF
V: TRBV7-3; J: TRBJ2-1; CDR3: CASSRLGLAGGGSYNEQFF
V: TRBV7-3; J: TRBJ2-7; CDR3: CASSLLAGVSYEQYF
V: TRBV5-1; J: TRBJ2-7; CDR3: CASSSARDGRGGSEQYF
V: TRBV5-1; J: TRBJ1-4; CDR3: CASSLSTASNEKLFF
V: TRBV6-2/TRBV6-3; J: TRBJ2-6; CDR3: CASSYILSSGSSGANVLTF
V: TRBV24-1; J: TRBJ2-5; CDR3: CATSDFAWTGGGETQYF
V: TRBV2; J: TRBJ1-5; CDR3: CASTWDSNSNQPQHF
V: TRBV10-3; J: TRBJ2-1; CDR3: CAISDGPGQRYNEQFF
V: TRBV3-1/TRBV3-2; J: TRBJ2-5; CDR3: CASSQLGQGAPGQETQYF
V: TRBV7-3; J: TRBJ2-1; CDR3: CASSLRPLAGGRIREQFF
V: TRBV5-1; J: TRBJ2-3; CDR3: CASSTSGGAGTDTQYF
V: TRBV15; J: TRBJ1-6; CDR3: CATSPGDLRSYNSPLHF
V: TRBV19; J: TRBJ2-2; CDR3: CASSQQGRSNTGELFF
V: TRBV27; J: TRBJ2-7; CDR3: CASSPRPQGIAYEQYF
V: TRBV5-1; J: TRBJ2-1; CDR3: CASRRTSGSRDEQFF
V: TRBV5-1; J: TRBJ2-1; CDR3: CASNDPTSGGDNEQFF
V: TRBV29-1; J: TRBJ1-1; CDR3: CSVEAAMNTEAFF
V: TRBV27; J: TRBJ2-3; CDR3: CASGWGGGSTDTQYF
V: TRBV18; J: TRBJ1-1; CDR3: CASSRRSEAFF
V: TRBV6-5; J: TRBJ1-1; CDR3: CASSYGSEAFF
V: TRBV7-9; J: TRBJ2-1; CDR3: CASSLVLARANEQFF
V: TRBV5-1; J: TRBJ2-3; CDR3: CASSPGVSGTASTDTQYF
V: TRBV2; J: TRBJ1-2; CDR3: CASRGPGQGSGYTF
V: TRBV27; J: TRBJ1-2; CDR3: CASSSRYTGVGDYGYTF
V: TRBV24-1; J: TRBJ2-5; CDR3: CATSDPPGTSELETQYF
V: TRBV4-1; J: TRBJ2-7; CDR3: CASSQRGASGAYEQYF
V: TRBV9; J: TRBJ1-2; CDR3: CASSVGQGNYGYTF
V: TRBV5-1; J: TRBJ1-6; CDR3: CASSPQTGSNSPLHF
V: TRBV6-5; J: TRBJ2-3; CDR3: CASSTRLATDTQYF
V: TRBV27; J: TRBJ1-5; CDR3: CASSFRGYQPQHF
V: TRBV6-5; J: TRBJ2-5; CDR3: CASSKTTGGMETQYF
V: TRBV15; J: TRBJ2-7; CDR3: CATSRDKGTGHYEQYF